This TCR beta chain was found in a study of shared clonotypes between healthy human individuals. Overall study: A donor's plate count was three for CD4 naive and three for CD4 memory; CD8 naive had two and CD8 memory one.

Some clones are missing from TCRdb's copy, which holds only in-frame ones; the method was immunoSEQ multiplex PCR. This sample has approximately 1,500,000 clones, with 95% to 97% found just once. Germline values: CDR1 LNHDA, CDR2 SQIVND (reference sequence). There are 15 residues in the CDR3. V was clipped by 4 bases and J by 4 bases, with 16 bases between them. Sequencing used naive CD4+ T cells sorted from blood. Subset of the sample: CD45RA+ positively selected. The clonotype was recovered from a man aged 25-40 years in good health. The chain carries TRBV19 and TRBJ1-2, with a weak D call TRBD1 (5 bases). The CDR3 is CASSRGVEQGYGYTF. CDR3 nucleotide sequence: TGTGCCAGTAGTAGGGGGGTCGAGCAGGGCTATGGCTACACCTTC. The full variable domain, in which reference TRBV19 and TRBJ1-2 provide the parts outside the CDR3, is DGGITQSPKYLFRKEGQNVTLSCEQNLNHDAMYWYRQDPGQGLRLIYYSQIVNDFQKGDIAEGYSVSREKKESFPLTVTSAQKNPTAFYLCASSRGVEQGYGYTFGSGTRLTVV.